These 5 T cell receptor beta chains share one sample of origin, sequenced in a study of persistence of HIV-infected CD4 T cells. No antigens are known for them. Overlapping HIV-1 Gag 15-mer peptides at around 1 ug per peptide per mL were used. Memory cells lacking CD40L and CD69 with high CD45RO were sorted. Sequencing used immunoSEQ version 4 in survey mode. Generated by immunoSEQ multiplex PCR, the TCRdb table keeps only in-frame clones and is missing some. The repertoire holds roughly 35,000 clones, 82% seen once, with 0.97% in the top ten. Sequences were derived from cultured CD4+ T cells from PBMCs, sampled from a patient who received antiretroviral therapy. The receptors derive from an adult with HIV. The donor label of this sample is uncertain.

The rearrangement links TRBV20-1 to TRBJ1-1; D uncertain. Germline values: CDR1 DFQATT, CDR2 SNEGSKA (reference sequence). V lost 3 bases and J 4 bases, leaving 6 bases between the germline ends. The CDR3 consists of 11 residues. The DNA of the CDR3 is TGCAGTGCTAGGGCCCCCACTGAAGCTTTCTTT. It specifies CSARAPTEAFF.

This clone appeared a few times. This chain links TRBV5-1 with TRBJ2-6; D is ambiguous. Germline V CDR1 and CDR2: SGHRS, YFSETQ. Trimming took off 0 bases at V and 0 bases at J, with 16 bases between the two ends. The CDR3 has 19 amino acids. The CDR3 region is CASSLASVPPFSGANVLTF. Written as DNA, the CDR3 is TGCGCCAGCAGCTTGGCCTCGGTGCCACCATTCTCTGGGGCCAACGTCCTGACTTTC.

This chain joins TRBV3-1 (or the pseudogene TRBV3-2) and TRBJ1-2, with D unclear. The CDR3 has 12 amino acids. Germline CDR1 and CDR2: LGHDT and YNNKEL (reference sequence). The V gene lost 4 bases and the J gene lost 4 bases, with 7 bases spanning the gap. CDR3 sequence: CASSREGYGYTF. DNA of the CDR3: TGTGCCAGCAGCCGAGAAGGCTATGGCTACACCTTC.

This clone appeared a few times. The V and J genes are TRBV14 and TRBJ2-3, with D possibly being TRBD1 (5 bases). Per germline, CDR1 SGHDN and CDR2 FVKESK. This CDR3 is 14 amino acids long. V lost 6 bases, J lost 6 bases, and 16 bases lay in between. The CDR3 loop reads CASRGRRLVDTQYF. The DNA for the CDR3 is TGTGCCAGCAGGGGGCGGCGATTGGTGGATACGCAGTATTTT.

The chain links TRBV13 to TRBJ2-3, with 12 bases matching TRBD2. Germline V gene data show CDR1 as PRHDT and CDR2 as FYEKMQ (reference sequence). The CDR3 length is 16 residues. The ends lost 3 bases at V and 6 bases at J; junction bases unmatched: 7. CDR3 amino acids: CASSFPSGGAPDTQYF. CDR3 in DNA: TGTGCCAGCAGCTTCCCTAGCGGGGGGGCCCCTGATACGCAGTATTTT.